The present T cell receptor (beta chain) was sequenced within a study of blood T cell repertoires in COVID-19. This CDR3 contains 11 residues. Trimming took 9 bases from V and 9 from J, leaving 12 bases between them. Per germline, CDR1 MNHEY and CDR2 SVGAGI. The table came from immunoSEQ multiplex PCR; TCRdb's copy has only in-frame clones and leaves some out. This sample yields 100,000 to 150,000 clones, of which 55% to 70% are seen a single time; roughly 2% belongs to the top ten. The chain couples TRBV6-5 to TRBJ2-1; tentatively, D is TRBD2 (6 bases). The clonotype originates from a woman aged 70-85 years with acute or convalescent COVID-19. Sequencing was carried out using peripheral blood. CDR3 residues: CASILAIEQFF. Written as DNA, the CDR3 is TGTGCCAGTATACTAGCAATTGAGCAGTTCTTC.